The present T cell receptor beta chain was sequenced within a study of T cell responses to AZD1222 COVID-19 vaccine. Notes on the study in general: White British donors predominated, females outnumbered males, and clonal diversity was possibly underestimated.

Profiled with immunoSEQ multiplex PCR; TCRdb holds only in-frame clones, not every one. The sample lists 90,000 or so clones; more than 70% were seen once. Concerning this clone itself: Its antigen is still unknown.

CDR3 size: 13 residues. Germline CDR1 and CDR2: KGHSH and LQKENI. V was clipped by 2 bases and J by 3 bases, with 5 bases between them. The TCR sequence derives from an adult who received the AZD1222 COVID-19 vaccine. This rearrangement joins TRBV18 to TRBJ1-5, with no clear D. Sequencing used peripheral blood, obtained 28 days after the second AZD1222 dose. CDR3 amino acids: CASSPGNNQPQHF. DNA of the CDR3: TGTGCCAGCTCACCAGGCAACAATCAGCCCCAGCATTTT.